This entry lists 17 T cell receptor beta chains sequenced from one sample in a study of blood T cell repertoires in COVID-19. Sequenced by immunoSEQ multiplex PCR; TCRdb stores in-frame clones only, minus some. The sample holds 150,000 to 200,000 clones, about 89% seen once. The sequencing sample was made of peripheral blood. All receptors come from a man aged 18 to 29 who had recovered from COVID-19.

The chain joins TRBV7-2 to TRBJ2-5; no clear D. Trimming removed 1 base from V and 1 base from J, with 7 bases in between. Germline assignment: CDR1 SGHTA and CDR2 FQGNSA. There are 14 residues in the CDR3. The CDR3 protein is CASSLGLLQETQYF. The CDR3 DNA follows: TGTGCCAGCAGCTTAGGACTCCTCCAAGAGACCCAGTACTTC.

The genes are TRBV19 and TRBJ1-1, with D perhaps TRBD1 (6 bases). Trimming took off 5 bases at V and 1 base at J, with 14 bases between the two ends. Germline-derived CDR1 and CDR2 are LNHDA and SQIVND (reference sequence). There are 15 residues in the CDR3. CDR3 residues: CASSFTGPRNTEAFF. For the CDR3, the DNA is TGTGCCAGTAGTTTTACAGGGCCGAGGAACACTGAAGCTTTCTTT.

The CDR3 DNA reads as TGTGCCAGCTCAGATGGGGCCGGCGAGCAGTACTTC. Translation: CASSDGAGEQYF. This chain connects TRBV6-4 to TRBJ2-7, with D maybe TRBD1 (5 bases). Germline values: CDR1 MRHNA, CDR2 SNTAGT. The CDR3 consists of 12 residues. Trimming shortened V by 8 bases and J by 6 bases, and 14 bases separated the two germline ends.

The rearrangement uses TRBV28 and TRBJ2-7, with TRBD2 matching 10 bases. There are 13 residues in the CDR3. The germline V gene encodes CDR1 MDHEN and CDR2 SYDVKM. V lost 11 bases, J lost 6 bases, and 10 bases stayed unmatched. This CDR3 reads CASYSGTSVEQYF. CDR3 nucleotides: TGTGCCTCATATTCCGGGACTAGCGTCGAGCAGTACTTC.

Of note for this clone: One junction end disagrees with the germline gene, perhaps due to a read error. The rearrangement uses TRBV4-1 and TRBJ2-7, with 12 positions matching TRBD2. Germline-derived CDR1 and CDR2 are MGHRA and YSYEKL. The CDR3 spans 18 residues. The CDR3 DNA reads TGCGCCAGCACCCAAGTGGGCCTAGCGGGAGGGCGAATTTACGAGCAGTACTTC. This gives the protein CASTQVGLAGGRIYEQYF.

The chain combines TRBV3-1 (or the pseudogene TRBV3-2) with TRBJ1-2, with unresolved D. This CDR3 region has 16 residues. Trimming left V 0 bases short and J 5 bases short, with 16 bases between. CDR1 and CDR2 (germline): LGHDT, YNNKEL (reference sequence). CDR3 protein: CASSQDPAAARYGYTF. Here the CDR3 DNA reads TGTGCCAGCAGCCAAGATCCGGCCGCCGCGAGGTATGGCTACACCTTC.

The chain joins TRBV2 to TRBJ1-2; possibly TRBD1 for D (5 bases). Germline loops: CDR1 SNHLY, CDR2 FYNNEI. With 3 bases removed from V and 7 bases from J, the gap between germline ends came to 12 bases. The CDR3 loop spans 13 amino acids. The CDR3 spells CASSEEGLGGYTF. CDR3 coding DNA: TGTGCCAGCAGTGAGGAGGGACTGGGTGGCTACACCTTC.

V gene TRBV6-5 combines with J gene TRBJ1-5, with D maybe TRBD1 (5 bases). V was clipped by 6 bases and J by 1 base, with 13 bases between them. The CDR3 spans 15 residues. CDR1 is MNHEY and CDR2 is SVGAGI in the germline V gene. CDR3 nucleotide sequence: TGTGCCAGCAGCGGGGGTGAATTAAGCAATCAGCCCCAGCATTTT. Translation: CASSGGELSNQPQHF.

J is TRBJ2-3 and V is TRBV5-6; D possibly corresponds to TRBD2 (5 bases). CDR3 length equals 17 residues. V was cut by 0 bases and J by 4 bases, with 18 bases left in between. In germline, CDR1 is SGHDT, CDR2 YYEEEE. The CDR3 here is CASSLGPTGIGSDTQYF. The CDR3 DNA reads TGTGCCAGCAGCTTGGGGCCGACGGGAATAGGTTCAGATACGCAGTATTTT.

This clone was picked up one time. The chain links TRBV4-3 to TRBJ1-2; 8 nucleotides agree with TRBD1. Unmatched junction bases numbered 15, after V lost 0 bases and J lost 0 bases. Germline CDR1 and CDR2: LGHNA and YSLEER. The CDR3 loop spans 20 amino acids. The CDR3 protein is CASSQEGGTGSSSSNYGYTF. The CDR3 nucleotides are TGCGCCAGCAGCCAAGAGGGTGGGACAGGAAGCTCTTCATCTAACTATGGCTACACCTTC.

This rearrangement joins TRBV6-5 to TRBJ1-2, with a weak D call TRBD1 (6 bases). CDR3 length: 15 amino acids. V shed 0 bases and J shed 5 bases, with 13 bases lying between them. The germline CDR1 and CDR2 sequences are MNHEY and SVGAGI. As DNA, the CDR3 is TGTGCCAGCAGTTACTCCGTCGCGGGGGCTTATGGCTACACCTTC. It specifies CASSYSVAGAYGYTF.

V usage is TRBV5-4 and J usage is TRBJ2-2; D ambiguous. Germline CDR1 and CDR2: SGHNT and YYREEE (reference sequence). This CDR3 region has 12 residues. V shed 6 bases and J shed 4 bases, with 7 bases lying between them. For the CDR3, the DNA is TGTGCCAGCACCTCGAGCACCGGGGAGCTGTTTTTT. It encodes CASTSSTGELFF.

The chain uses TRBV5-8 and TRBJ2-7, with D unresolved. In germline, CDR1 is SGHTS, CDR2 YDEGEE. Between the trimmed V and J ends, which lost 0 bases and 3 bases, there was a span of 13 bases. There are 15 residues in the CDR3. The CDR3 DNA is TGTGCCAGCAGCTTGGTAAACCAGGCCAGCTACGAGCAGTACTTC. Protein product: CASSLVNQASYEQYF. Supplemented by reference TRBV5-8 and TRBJ2-7, the full variable domain reads EAGVTQSPTHLIKTRGQQATLRCSPISGHTSVYWYQQALGLGLQFLLWYDEGEERNRGNFPPRFSGRQFPNYSSELNVNALELEDSALYLCASSLVNQASYEQYFGPGTRLTVT.

The rearrangement links TRBV3-1 (or the pseudogene TRBV3-2) to TRBJ2-1; 9 nucleotides line up with TRBD2. This CDR3 region has 15 residues. After removal of 4 bases from V and 3 bases from J, the junction contained 4 bases not matched to a gene. The germline V gene has CDR1 LGHDT and CDR2 YNNKEL (reference sequence). The CDR3 spells CASSLRTSDYNEQFF. CDR3 in DNA: TGTGCCAGCAGCCTTCGGACTAGCGACTACAATGAGCAGTTCTTC.

This clone appeared once. J is TRBJ2-2 and V is TRBV19; 10 nucleotides match TRBD1. Germline V CDR1 and CDR2: LNHDA, SQIVND (reference sequence). The CDR3 sequence is 14 residues long. The V gene end was trimmed by 8 bases and the J gene end by 7 bases; junction bases not matched to a gene: 7. The CDR3 sequence is CASRTGGFSGELFF. For the CDR3, the DNA is TGTGCCAGTCGGACAGGGGGTTTTAGCGGGGAGCTGTTTTTT.

The V and J genes are TRBV10-3 and TRBJ2-7; 10 nucleotides align to TRBD1. The germline CDR1 and CDR2 sequences are ENHRY and SYGVKD. CDR3 size: 14 residues. V was pared by 5 bases and J by 6 bases, with 7 bases of the junction left unmatched. The DNA of the CDR3 is TGTGCCATCAGTCCCGGGACAGGGGTTCTCGAGCAGTACTTC. Translated, it gives CAISPGTGVLEQYF.

V is TRBV11-2 and J is TRBJ1-3; 8 bases are shared with TRBD1. Unmatched junction bases numbered 0, after V lost 1 base and J lost 1 base. Looked up from germline, CDR1 is SGHAT and CDR2 is FQNNGV. The CDR3 runs to 15 residues. The CDR3: CASSLGTGSGNTIYF. The CDR3 DNA reads TGTGCCAGCAGCTTAGGGACAGGGTCTGGAAACACCATATATTTT. The whole variable domain, remainder taken from reference TRBV11-2 and TRBJ1-3, is EAGVAQSPRYKIIEKRQSVAFWCNPISGHATLYWYQQILGQGPKLLIQFQNNGVVDDSQLPKDRFSAERLKGVDSTLKIQPAKLEDSAVYLCASSLGTGSGNTIYFGEGSWLTVV.